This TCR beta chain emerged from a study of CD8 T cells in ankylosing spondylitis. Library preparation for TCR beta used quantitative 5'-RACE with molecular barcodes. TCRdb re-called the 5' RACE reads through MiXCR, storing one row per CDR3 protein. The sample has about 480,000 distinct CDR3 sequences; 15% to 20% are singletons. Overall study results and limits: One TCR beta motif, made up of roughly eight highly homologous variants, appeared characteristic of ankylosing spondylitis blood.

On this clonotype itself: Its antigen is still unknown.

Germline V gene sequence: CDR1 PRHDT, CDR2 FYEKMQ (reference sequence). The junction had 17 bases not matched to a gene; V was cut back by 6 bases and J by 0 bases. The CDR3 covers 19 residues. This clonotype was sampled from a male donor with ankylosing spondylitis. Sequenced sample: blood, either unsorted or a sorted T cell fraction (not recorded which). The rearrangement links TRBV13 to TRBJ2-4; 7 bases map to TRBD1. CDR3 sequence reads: CASSHAQRVQGIAKNIQYF. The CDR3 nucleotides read TGTGCCAGCAGTCACGCCCAGAGGGTACAGGGGATAGCCAAAAACATTCAGTACTTC.